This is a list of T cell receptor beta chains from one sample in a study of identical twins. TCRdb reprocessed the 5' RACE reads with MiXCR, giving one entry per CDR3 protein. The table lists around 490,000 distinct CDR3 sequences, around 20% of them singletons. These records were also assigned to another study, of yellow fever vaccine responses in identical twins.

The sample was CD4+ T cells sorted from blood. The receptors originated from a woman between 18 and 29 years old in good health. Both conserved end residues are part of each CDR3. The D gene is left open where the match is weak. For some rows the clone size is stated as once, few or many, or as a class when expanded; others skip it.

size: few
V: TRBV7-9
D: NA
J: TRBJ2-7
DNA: TGTGCCAGCAGTCAAGGAATCCCTTTCGGGCAGTACTTC
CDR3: CASSQGIPFGQYF

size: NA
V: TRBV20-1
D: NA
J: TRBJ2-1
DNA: TGCAGTGCTTGGGCGGGGTCGGCTGCGAATGAGCAGTTCTTC
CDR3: CSAWAGSAANEQFF

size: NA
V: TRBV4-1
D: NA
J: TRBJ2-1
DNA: TGCGCCAGCAGCCAACCTACGGTCTCCCCTGGCAATGAGCAGTTCTTC
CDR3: CASSQPTVSPGNEQFF

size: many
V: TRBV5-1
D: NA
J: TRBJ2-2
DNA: TGCGCCAGCAGCGGTGGACATCTCGCCGGGGAGCTGTTTTTT
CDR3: CASSGGHLAGELFF

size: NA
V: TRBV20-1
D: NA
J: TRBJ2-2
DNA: TGCAGTGCTAAGGGGGACGCCGTTAACACCGGGGAGCTGTTTTTT
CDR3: CSAKGDAVNTGELFF

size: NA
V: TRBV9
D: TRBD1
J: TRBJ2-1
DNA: TGTGCCAGCAGCGTAGCAGGGACAGGGGTCTACAATGAGCAGTTCTTC
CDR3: CASSVAGTGVYNEQFF

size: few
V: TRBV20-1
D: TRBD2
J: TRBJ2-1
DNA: TGCAGTGCTAGAGTATCCCGCTGGACTAGCGGGACCAATGAGCAGTTCTTC
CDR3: CSARVSRWTSGTNEQFF

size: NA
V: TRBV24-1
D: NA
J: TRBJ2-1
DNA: TGTGCCACCAGTGATTTTACGGGCTACAATGAGCAGTTCTTC
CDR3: CATSDFTGYNEQFF

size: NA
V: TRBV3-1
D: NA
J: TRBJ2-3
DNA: TGTGCCAGCAGCCAAGAGGCCGCGGCCGTCACAGATGCGCAGTATTTT
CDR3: CASSQEAAAVTDAQYF

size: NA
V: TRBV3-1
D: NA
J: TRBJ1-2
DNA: TGTACCAGCAGCCATGTAATTGGCTACACCTTC
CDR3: CTSSHVIGYTF

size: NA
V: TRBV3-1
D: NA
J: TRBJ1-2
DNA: TGTGCCAGCAGCCAAACCCCGTCGGGGGCGAACTATGGCTACACCTTC
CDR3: CASSQTPSGANYGYTF

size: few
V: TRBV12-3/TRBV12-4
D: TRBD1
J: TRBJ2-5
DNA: TGTGCCAGCAGTTTCGGACAGGGTCAAGAGACCCAGTACTTC
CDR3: CASSFGQGQETQYF

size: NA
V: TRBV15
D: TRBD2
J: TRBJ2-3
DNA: TGTGCCACCAGCAGAGTTGGGAGACTAGCGGGCCTTCGGGATACGCAGTATTTT
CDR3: CATSRVGRLAGLRDTQYF

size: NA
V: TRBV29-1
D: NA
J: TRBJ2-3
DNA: TGCAGCGTTGCCTTATACCCCTCGAGCACAGATACGCAGTATTTT
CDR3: CSVALYPSSTDTQYF

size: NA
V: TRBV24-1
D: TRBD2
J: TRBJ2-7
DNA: TGTGCCACCAGTGATTTTCGACTAGCGAGATACGAGCAGTACTTC
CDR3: CATSDFRLARYEQYF

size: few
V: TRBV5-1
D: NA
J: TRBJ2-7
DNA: TGCGCCAGCAGCTCAACGACGGTCTCCTACGAGCAGTACTTC
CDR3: CASSSTTVSYEQYF

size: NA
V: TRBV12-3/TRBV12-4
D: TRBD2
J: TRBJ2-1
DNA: TGTGCCAGCAGCCACCTAGCGGGAGGTTACAATGAGCAGTTCTTC
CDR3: CASSHLAGGYNEQFF

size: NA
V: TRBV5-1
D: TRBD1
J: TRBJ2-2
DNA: TGCGCCAGCAGCCCCGGGACAGGGAGTTTGAGGACCGGGGAGCTGTTTTTT
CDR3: CASSPGTGSLRTGELFF

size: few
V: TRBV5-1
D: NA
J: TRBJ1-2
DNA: TGCGCCAGCAGCTTGGAGGCCCATGCAGGCCAGGGTGGCTACACCTTC
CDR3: CASSLEAHAGQGGYTF

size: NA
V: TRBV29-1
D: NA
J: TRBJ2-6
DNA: TGCAGCGTCGGACAGACCGCTGGGGCCAACGTCCTGACTTTC
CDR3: CSVGQTAGANVLTF

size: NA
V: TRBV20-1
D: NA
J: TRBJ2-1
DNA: TGCAGTGCTAGAGTACAAGCCGGGACTCGATACAATGAGCAGTTCTTC
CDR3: CSARVQAGTRYNEQFF

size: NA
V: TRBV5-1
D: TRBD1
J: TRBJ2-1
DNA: TGCGCCAGCAGGGTTAGACAGGGTACGAGCTACAATGAGCAGTTCTTC
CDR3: CASRVRQGTSYNEQFF

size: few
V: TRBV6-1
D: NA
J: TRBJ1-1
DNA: TGTGCCAGCAGTCCTTCAGGGGCCCTGAACACTGAAGCTTTCTTT
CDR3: CASSPSGALNTEAFF

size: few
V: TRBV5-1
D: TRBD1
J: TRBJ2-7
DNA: TGCGCCAGCAGCACGTCAGACAGGGCAGCCTACGAGCAGTACTTC
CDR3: CASSTSDRAAYEQYF

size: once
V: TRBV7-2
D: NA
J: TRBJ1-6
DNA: TGTGTCAGCAGCTCGAAGGCGGGGGACAATTCACCCCTCCACTTT
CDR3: CVSSSKAGDNSPLHF

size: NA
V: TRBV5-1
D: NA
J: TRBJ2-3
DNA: TGCGCCAGCAGCTTGGTACCTTCAGATACGCAGTATTTT
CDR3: CASSLVPSDTQYF

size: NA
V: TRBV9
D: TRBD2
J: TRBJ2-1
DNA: TGTGCCAGCAGCGAACTCTCCGGGACTAGCTTTGGTAAGCAGTTCTTC
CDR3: CASSELSGTSFGKQFF

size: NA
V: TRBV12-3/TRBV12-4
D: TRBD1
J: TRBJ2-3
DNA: TGTGCCAGCAGTTGGACAGGGGGGAGCACAGATACGCAGTATTTT
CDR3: CASSWTGGSTDTQYF

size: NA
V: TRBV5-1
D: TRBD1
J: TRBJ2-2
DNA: TGCGCCAGCAGCCCCGGACAGGGGCTAGACACCGGGGAGCTGTTTTTT
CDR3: CASSPGQGLDTGELFF

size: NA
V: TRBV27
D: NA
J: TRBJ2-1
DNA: TGTGCCAGCAGTTACGGAGAGGGCTCCTACAATGAGCAGTTCTTC
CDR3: CASSYGEGSYNEQFF

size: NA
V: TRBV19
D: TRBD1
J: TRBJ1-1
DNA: TGTGCCAGTCACAGGGGGGGAAACACTGAAGCTTTCTTT
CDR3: CASHRGGNTEAFF

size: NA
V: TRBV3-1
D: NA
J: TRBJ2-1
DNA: TGTGCCAGCAACACCCCCGGCACTTACAATGAGCAGTTCTTC
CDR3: CASNTPGTYNEQFF

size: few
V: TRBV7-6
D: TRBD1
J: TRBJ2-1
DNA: TGTGCCAGCAGGTTAGGGACAGGTTCTCGCAATGAGCAGTTCTTC
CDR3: CASRLGTGSRNEQFF

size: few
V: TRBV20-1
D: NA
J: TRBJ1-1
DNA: TGCAGGAGTGGCGGTGAAGCTTTCTTT
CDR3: CRSGGEAFF

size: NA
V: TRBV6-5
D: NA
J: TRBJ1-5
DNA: TGTGCCAGCAGTTCTCAGGGGAGCGGGCCCCAGCATTTT
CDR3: CASSSQGSGPQHF

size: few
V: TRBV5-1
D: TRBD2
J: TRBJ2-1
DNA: TGCGCCAGCAGCTTGTGGTCTAGCGGCCAATACAATGAGCAGTTCTTC
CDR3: CASSLWSSGQYNEQFF

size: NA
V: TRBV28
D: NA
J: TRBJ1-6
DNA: TGTGCCAGCAGCTCCCACAGGGATTCACCCCTCCACTTT
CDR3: CASSSHRDSPLHF

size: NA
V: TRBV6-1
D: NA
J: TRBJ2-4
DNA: TGTGCCAGCCGGGGGCTAGTTTTAGCCAAAAACATTCAGTACTTC
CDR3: CASRGLVLAKNIQYF

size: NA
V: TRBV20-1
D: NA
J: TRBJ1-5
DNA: TGCAGTGCTCCCTCAGGGCCGGGACAGCCCCAGCATTTT
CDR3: CSAPSGPGQPQHF

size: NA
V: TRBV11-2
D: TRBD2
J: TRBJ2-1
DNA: TGTGCCAGCAGCCCATATAAGCGGGAGCCGTACAATGAGCAGTTCTTC
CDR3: CASSPYKREPYNEQFF

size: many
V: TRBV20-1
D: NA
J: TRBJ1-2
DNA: TGCAGTGCCCCGGCCCTGAATGGCTACACCTTC
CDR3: CSAPALNGYTF

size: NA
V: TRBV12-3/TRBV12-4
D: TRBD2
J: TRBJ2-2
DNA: TGTGCCAGCAGTCAGCGCGGGGGTAATGACCTATACGGGGAGCTGTTTTTT
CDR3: CASSQRGGNDLYGELFF

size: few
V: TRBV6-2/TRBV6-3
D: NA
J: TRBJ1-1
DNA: TGTGCCAGCAGTTCCTCCGTGGAGGGGGAAGCTTTCTTT
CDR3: CASSSSVEGEAFF

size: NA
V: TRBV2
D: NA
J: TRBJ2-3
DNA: TGTGCCAGCAGTGGAGGACTGGCGCAGTATTTT
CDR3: CASSGGLAQYF

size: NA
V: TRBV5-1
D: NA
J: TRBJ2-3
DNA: TGCGCCAGCAGCTTGCCGCACTTGGGGGGGGCCTATCGTGATACGCAGTATTTT
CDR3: CASSLPHLGGAYRDTQYF

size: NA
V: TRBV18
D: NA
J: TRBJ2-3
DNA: TGTGCCAGCTCACCACCGGACTTATCAGATACGCAGTATTTT
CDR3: CASSPPDLSDTQYF

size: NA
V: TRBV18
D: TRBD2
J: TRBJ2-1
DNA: TGTGCCAGCTCACCACGCCGGGGGGGCAGCGGGAATGAGCAGTTCTTC
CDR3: CASSPRRGGSGNEQFF

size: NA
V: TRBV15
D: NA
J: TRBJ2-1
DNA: TGTGCCACCCGAGGAGCGCCAAGCTCCTACAATGAGCAGTTCTTC
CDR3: CATRGAPSSYNEQFF